This TCR beta chain was captured by sequencing in a study of Ad26.COV2.S vaccination and SARS-CoV-2 variants. Findings and caveats of the study: Placebo recipients and vaccine recipients were similar in non-spike TCR breadth. Substantial breadth was reportedly displayed by spike-specific CD8+ and CD4+ T cell responses after vaccination.

Details on this clone: The antigen is undetermined.

The J segment lost 4 bases and the V segment lost 3 bases, leaving 7 bases of the junction unmatched. Germline V CDR1 and CDR2: DFQATT, SNEGSKA (reference sequence). CDR3 length: 15 amino acids. Assay used: immunoSEQ multiplex PCR; TCRdb lists only in-frame clones, some missing. The sample contains about 180,000 clones, roughly 85% of which appear only once. The TCR was taken from a human donor who had recovered from COVID-19. The gene calls are TRBV20-1 and TRBJ2-1, with 9 bases that match TRBD1. The specimen comprised peripheral blood, sampled after recovery from COVID-19. CDR3 sequence: CSASGRTGEYNEQFF. The CDR3 bases are TGCAGTGCTAGTGGAAGGACAGGGGAATACAATGAGCAGTTCTTC.